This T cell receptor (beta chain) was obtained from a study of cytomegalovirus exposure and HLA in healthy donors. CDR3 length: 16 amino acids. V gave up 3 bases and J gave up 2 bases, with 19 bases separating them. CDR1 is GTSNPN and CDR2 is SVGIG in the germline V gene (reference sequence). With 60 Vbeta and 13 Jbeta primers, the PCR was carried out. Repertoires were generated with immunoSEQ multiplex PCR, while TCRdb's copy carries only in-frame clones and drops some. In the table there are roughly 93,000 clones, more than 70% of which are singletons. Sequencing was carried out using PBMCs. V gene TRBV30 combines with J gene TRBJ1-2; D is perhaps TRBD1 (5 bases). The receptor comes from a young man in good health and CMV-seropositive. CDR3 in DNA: TGTGCCTGGAGGCCAAGGCAGGGCAGGGTCAACTATGGCTACACCTTC. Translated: CAWRPRQGRVNYGYTF.